Listed below are T cell receptor beta chains from one sample, sequenced in a study of T cell responses to AZD1222 COVID-19 vaccine. Produced via immunoSEQ multiplex PCR; TCRdb's table is partial and in-frame only. In the table there are about 84,000 clones, 70% to 90% of which are singletons. The sequences come from peripheral blood, collected 28 days after the second AZD1222 dose. All receptors derive from an adult who received the AZD1222 COVID-19 vaccine. Each CDR3 is given with its conserved first and last residue. The order of the fields is J gene, D gene, V gene, clone size, CDR3 DNA, CDR3 protein. The D gene is left open where the match is weak. A clone size is listed for some rows: how often the clone was seen (once, few, many), or a class if it is expanded.

TRBJ2-7 NA TRBV29-1 NA TGCAGCGTTGCTGTCGGCGATTACTACGAGCAGTACTTC CSVAVGDYYEQYF
TRBJ1-5 NA TRBV28 few TGTGCCAGCAGTTTTAGGCGGGGGCAGGGACAGCCCCAGCATTTT CASSFRRGQGQPQHF
TRBJ2-1 NA TRBV4-1 NA TGCGCCAGCGGTGGCAGTCCCTCCCGGGGCGATGAGCAGTTCTTC CASGGSPSRGDEQFF
TRBJ1-1 NA TRBV28 NA TGTGCCAGCTTCATGGAAGGGGGGAACACTGAAGCTTTCTTT CASFMEGGNTEAFF
TRBJ1-6 NA TRBV5-1 NA TGCGCCAGCCGGCGTACACTCAGCTCCTATAATTCACCCCTCCACTTT CASRRTLSSYNSPLHF
TRBJ2-6 TRBD1 TRBV5-1 NA TGCGCCAGCAGCCACGGACAGGGTAGCCCCTCTGGGGCCAACGTCCTGACTTTC CASSHGQGSPSGANVLTF
TRBJ1-1 NA TRBV10-3 NA TGTGCCATCAGTGGTGACACTGAAGCTTTCTTT CAISGDTEAFF
TRBJ1-2 TRBD1 TRBV6-5 NA TGTGCCAGCAGTAAGGGACAGGGTTTAGTGGGCTACACCTTC CASSKGQGLVGYTF
TRBJ1-6 TRBD1 TRBV2 NA TGTGCCAGCACCCAGACAGGGTCGTCCTATAATTCACCCCTCCACTTT CASTQTGSSYNSPLHF
TRBJ2-6 NA TRBV29-1 NA TGCAGCTTCCGCGGGGCTCCAAACTCTGGGGCCAACGTCCTGACTTTC CSFRGAPNSGANVLTF
TRBJ1-2 TRBD1 TRBV2 NA TGTGCCAGCAGGGCAGGGACAGGAGTCGTCGGCTATGGCTACACCTTC CASRAGTGVVGYGYTF
TRBJ2-7 NA TRBV3-1/TRBV3-2 NA TGTGCCAGCAGCCGCCAAAGGGGGGGGGCCAGAGTCGGTCCCTACGAGCAGTACTTC CASSRQRGGARVGPYEQYF
TRBJ1-5 NA TRBV6-5 NA TGTGCCAGCAGAGAGGCGGCTGGTATCAATCAGCCCCAGCATTTT CASREAAGINQPQHF
TRBJ2-7 NA TRBV7-9 NA TGTGCCAGCAGCAAACATTCACAGGGTTTCGACGAGCAGTACTTC CASSKHSQGFDEQYF
TRBJ2-3 TRBD2 TRBV10-3 NA TGTGCCATCAGTGTTACTAGCGGGTTAGCCAACACAGATACGCAGTATTTT CAISVTSGLANTDTQYF
TRBJ1-1 NA TRBV7-6 NA TGTGCCAGCAGCCCCTCAGCCGTGAACACTGAAGCTTTCTTT CASSPSAVNTEAFF
TRBJ1-2 NA TRBV7-9 NA TGTGCCAGCAGCTTTTCAGCCGAATCTGGCTACACCTTC CASSFSAESGYTF
TRBJ2-3 TRBD2 TRBV2 NA TGTGCCAGCAGGACTAGCGGTTCGACAGATACGCAGTATTTT CASRTSGSTDTQYF
TRBJ2-1 TRBD1 TRBV7-6 NA TGTGCCAGCAGCTTGACAGGGTACAATGAGCAGTTCTTC CASSLTGYNEQFF
TRBJ2-1 NA TRBV9 NA TGTGCCAGCAACAGGGAGGTTGACAATGAGCAGTTCTTC CASNREVDNEQFF
TRBJ1-6 NA TRBV19 NA TGTGCCAGTAGTATGAGGCGGCCGGAGGGTTCACCCCTCCACTTT CASSMRRPEGSPLHF
TRBJ1-2 NA TRBV7-8 few TGTGCCAGCAGCTTAGCCTCGGACGGAAACTATGGCTACACCTTC CASSLASDGNYGYTF
TRBJ2-7 TRBD2 TRBV18 few TGTGCCAGCTCACCCGCCCGGGGGGGCTACCCCTACGAGCAGTACTTC CASSPARGGYPYEQYF
TRBJ2-3 NA TRBV10-2 NA TGCGCCAGCAGCAGCGGGCGTACAGATACGCAGTATTTT CASSSGRTDTQYF
TRBJ1-3 NA TRBV30 NA TGTGCCTGGAGTACTCGAGCAGGGACGGGAAACACCATATATTTT CAWSTRAGTGNTIYF